This T cell receptor beta chain is from a study of Tregs in tolerant kidney transplant recipients. Related graft donors supplied nonmyeloablative bone marrow transplants, and mixed chimerism was transient. As concerns this clone: As yet, its antigen is unknown.

Only in-frame clones appear in the TCRdb table, and some are missing; sequencing was by immunoSEQ multiplex PCR. Of around 50,000 clones listed, around 90% are singletons. Study conclusions and caveats: Donor-specific Treg expansion exceeded global Treg expansion in tolerant patients, suggesting antigen drive.

The receptor was isolated from a human patient who received a combined kidney and bone marrow transplant. Some T cells may be transferred from the graft donor. Source: CD8+ T cells from blood (PBMCs), taken 12 months after the transplant.

Here the CDR3 DNA reads TGCGCCAGCAGCCAAGATTTGGCATCCTACAATGAGCAGTTCTTC. This encodes CASSQDLASYNEQFF. The V and J genes are TRBV4-1 and TRBJ2-1; D is unresolved. The germline V gene has CDR1 MGHRA and CDR2 YSYEKL. The CDR3 totals 15 residues. V gave up 0 bases and J gave up 1 base, with 7 bases separating them.